Below are 32 T cell receptor beta chains sequenced from a single sample in a study of blood T cell repertoires in COVID-19. Here immunoSEQ multiplex PCR was the method, and the copy in TCRdb shows in-frame clones only, minus some. The sample includes fewer than 110,000 clones, about three quarters of them seen just once. Sequenced input: peripheral blood. The receptors derive from a man aged 65 to 85 with acute or convalescent COVID-19.

This sequence joins TRBV7-9 and TRBJ1-2, with TRBD1 matching over 10 bases. The CDR3 is 18 amino acids. Germline V lookup: CDR1 SEHNR, CDR2 FQNEAQ (reference sequence). Trimming removed 5 bases from V and 5 bases from J; junction bases left unmatched: 17. The CDR3 region is CASSPLVGVDRGLYGYTF. The DNA of the CDR3 is TGTGCCAGCAGCCCCCTAGTAGGGGTAGACAGGGGGCTGTATGGCTACACCTTC.

The chain couples TRBV7-9 to TRBJ1-5, with a possible D match to TRBD1 (6 bases). This CDR3 is 14 amino acids long. Between the trimmed V and J ends, which lost 5 bases and 7 bases, there was a span of 15 bases. CDR1 SEHNR and CDR2 FQNEAQ come from the germline V gene (reference sequence). The CDR3 protein is CASSPNREGQPQHF. CDR3 nucleotide sequence: TGTGCCAGCAGCCCGAACAGGGAGGGACAGCCCCAGCATTTT. Supplemented by reference TRBV7-9 and TRBJ1-5, the full variable domain reads DTGVSQNPRHKITKRGQNVTFRCDPISEHNRLYWYRQTLGQGPEFLTYFQNEAQLEKSRLLSDRFSAERPKGSFSTLEIQRTEQGDSAMYLCASSPNREGQPQHFGDGTRLSIL.

The chain uses TRBV19 and TRBJ2-3, with a possible D match to TRBD2 (7 bases). V was shortened by 11 bases and J by 5 bases, with 20 bases between the two germline ends. The CDR3 consists of 14 residues. Germline values: CDR1 LNHDA, CDR2 SQIVND (reference sequence). The CDR3 DNA sequence: TGTGCCTCCCAAGTGGTGGGGGGGCAAGATACGCAGTATTTT. Translation: CASQVVGGQDTQYF.

V is TRBV5-4 and J is TRBJ1-1; 9 bases are shared with TRBD1. The CDR3 spans 14 residues. CDR1 SGHNT and CDR2 YYREEE come from the germline V gene (reference sequence). The V gene end was trimmed by 2 bases and the J gene end by 4 bases; junction bases not matched to a gene: 3. The CDR3 loop is CASSFVTGGTEAFF. The CDR3 region has the DNA TGTGCCAGCAGCTTTGTGACAGGGGGCACTGAAGCTTTCTTT.

This clone has just one count. V and J are TRBV6-1 and TRBJ1-3, with no clear D. The germline gives CDR1 MNHNS, CDR2 SASEGT. The CDR3 spans 16 residues. Between the trimmed V and J ends, which lost 3 bases and 7 bases, there was a span of 19 bases. The DNA for the CDR3 is TGTGCCAGCAGTGATCAGCAGGCAAAAAGGCTGAACACCATATATTTT. It translates to CASSDQQAKRLNTIYF.

This clone has only a few counts. The V and J genes are TRBV6-6 and TRBJ1-1, with 11 bases aligning to TRBD1. The CDR3 loop spans 13 amino acids. The ends lost 5 bases at V and 6 bases at J; junction bases unmatched: 2. CDR1 and CDR2 (germline): MNHNY, SVGAGI (reference sequence). The CDR3 nucleotides are TGTGCCAGCAGTGGGACAGGGGGGCCTGAAGCTTTCTTT. Amino acids: CASSGTGGPEAFF.

The sample holds a few counts of this clone. This chain uses TRBV5-6 with TRBJ2-7, with 7 positions matching TRBD1. V dropped 1 base and J dropped 3; count of bases not matched to a gene: 4. Germline assignment: CDR1 SGHDT and CDR2 YYEEEE. The CDR3 totals 14 residues. CDR3 nucleotide sequence: TGTGCCAGCAGCTTGTTAACAGGGGACTACGAGCAGTACTTC. Translation: CASSLLTGDYEQYF.

The chain employs TRBV10-1 and TRBJ1-5; 7 bases align to TRBD1. The CDR3 contains 14 residues. Per germline, CDR1 WNHNN and CDR2 SYGVQD (reference sequence). J was trimmed by 4 bases and V by 11 bases; bases with no gene match: 11. CDR3 in amino acids: CAGPGQRHNQPQHF. The CDR3 region has the DNA TGCGCCGGACCGGGACAGAGACATAATCAGCCCCAGCATTTT.

This rearrangement joins TRBV6-5 to TRBJ2-7, with D maybe TRBD1 (6 bases). This CDR3 is 13 amino acids long. Germline assignment: CDR1 MNHEY and CDR2 SVGAGI. The V end lost 2 bases, the J end lost 9 bases, and 14 bases lay between the germline ends. The CDR3 DNA sequence: TGTGCCAGCAGTTACCACAGGGAAGTGGTGCAGTACTTC. Translated, it gives CASSYHREVVQYF.

The V gene is TRBV21-1, the J gene TRBJ2-2; the table's D call, TRBD1, has no DNA check behind it. TRBV21-1 is given as a pseudogene. The CDR3 is 17 amino acids. The CDR3 region has the DNA TGTGCCAGCAGCAAAGCGGGGAACAGGGGTGAGACCGGGGAGCTGTTTTTT. Translated: CASSKAGNRGETGELFF.

This clone was counted only a few times. This chain joins TRBV27 and TRBJ1-5; weak D call: TRBD1 (6 bases). The CDR3 loop spans 15 amino acids. V was clipped by 4 bases and J by 2 bases, with 12 bases between them. CDR1 and CDR2 from the germline V gene are MNHEY and SMNVEV (reference sequence). As DNA, the CDR3 is TGTGCCAGCAGTTCGGCGGGGGCCGGCAATCAGCCCCAGCATTTT. The encoded protein is CASSSAGAGNQPQHF.

This clone turned up a few times. V usage is TRBV2 and J usage is TRBJ1-5, with D possibly TRBD1 on 5 matching bases. V shed 2 bases and J shed 3 bases, with 8 bases lying between them. This CDR3 spans 14 amino acids. From germline, CDR1 is SNHLY and CDR2 FYNNEI. The CDR3 spells CASSERRVNQPQHF. The DNA for the CDR3 is TGTGCCAGCAGTGAACGCAGGGTCAATCAGCCCCAGCATTTT.

The gene calls are TRBV11-3 and TRBJ2-2; the D is unclear. CDR3 length equals 11 residues. V was cut by 6 bases and J by 7 bases, with 6 bases left in between. Germline CDR1 and CDR2: SGHNT and YENEEA. CDR3 protein: CASSPGGELFF. The CDR3 DNA reads as TGTGCCAGCAGTCCCGGCGGGGAGCTGTTTTTT. Based on the CDR3 plus reference TRBV11-3 and TRBJ2-2, the full variable domain is EAGVVQSPRYKIIEKKQPVAFWCNPISGHNTLYWYLQNLGQGPELLIRYENEEAVDDSQLPKDRFSAERLKGVDSTLKIQPAELGDSAVYLCASSPGGELFFGEGSRLTVL.

J is TRBJ2-3 and V is TRBV29-1, with 7 bases fitting TRBD2. The CDR3 extends over 14 amino acids. The ends lost 8 bases at V and 1 base at J; junction bases unmatched: 9. CDR1 and CDR2 (germline): SQVTM, ANQGSEA. The CDR3: CSLGGGYGTDTQYF. The CDR3 DNA is TGCAGCTTGGGGGGGGGTTACGGCACAGATACGCAGTATTTT.

The chain couples TRBV14 to TRBJ1-5, with D possibly matching TRBD1 (6 bases). The V end was cut by 3 bases, the J end by 4 bases, with 7 bases between. The length of the CDR3 is 13 residues. The germline V gene encodes CDR1 SGHDN and CDR2 FVKESK. CDR3 residues: CASSHDRNQPQHF. CDR3 sequence (DNA): TGTGCCAGCAGCCACGACAGGAATCAGCCCCAGCATTTT.

A few counts support this clone. The chain combines TRBV19 with TRBJ1-5; D remains unclear. The CDR3 runs 12 residues. Germline V CDR1 and CDR2: LNHDA, SQIVND (reference sequence). Trimming cost V 8 bases and J 7 bases, with 12 bases left between them. In DNA form, the CDR3 reads TGTGCCAGTCGGAGGACCGGACAGCCCCAGCATTTT. Translating it yields CASRRTGQPQHF.

Only a few counts were recorded for this clone. This chain joins TRBV6-2 or TRBV6-3 and TRBJ1-5, with D perhaps matching TRBD1 (6 bases). Germline V CDR1 and CDR2: MNHEY, SVGEGT. The CDR3 is 15 amino acids. Trimming took off 7 bases at V and 0 bases at J, with 13 bases between the two ends. The CDR3 DNA reads as TGTGCCAGCAACCCACAGGGCCGTAGCAATCAGCCCCAGCATTTT. Amino acid sequence: CASNPQGRSNQPQHF.

The chain carries TRBV5-1 and TRBJ1-2, with 12 bases identical to TRBD1. J lost 4 bases, V lost 3 bases, and 4 bases had no gene match. CDR3 length equals 15 residues. Germline loops: CDR1 SGHRS, CDR2 YFSETQ. CDR3 coding DNA: TGCGCCAGCAGCTCCGGGACAGGGGGCTTCTATGGCTACACCTTC. This sequence encodes CASSSGTGGFYGYTF.

The chain recombines TRBV9 with TRBJ2-1; 7 positions agree with TRBD2. In germline, CDR1 is SGDLS, CDR2 YYNGEE. With V trimmed by 1 base and J by 3 bases, 10 bases remained unmatched. The CDR3 runs to 17 residues. CDR3 sequence: CASSVRSGGTGYNEQFF. The CDR3, as DNA: TGTGCCAGCAGCGTAAGGTCCGGGGGGACGGGCTACAATGAGCAGTTCTTC.

V and J are TRBV4-1 and TRBJ2-6, with D perhaps matching TRBD1 (5 bases). The germline V gene encodes CDR1 MGHRA and CDR2 YSYEKL. This CDR3 comprises 17 residues. Trimming shortened V by 2 bases and J by 4 bases, and 15 bases separated the two germline ends. DNA for the CDR3: TGCGCCAGCAGCCAAACACAGGATCAGGCCGGGGCCAACGTCCTGACTTTC. It codes for CASSQTQDQAGANVLTF.

The V and J genes are TRBV18 and TRBJ1-2; maybe TRBD1 (6 bases). Trimming took 4 bases from V and 7 from J, leaving 10 bases between them. The CDR3 has 12 residues. The germline V gene has CDR1 KGHSH and CDR2 LQKENI. CDR3 nucleotides: TGTGCCAGCTCACTGGAAGGGGGTGGCTACACCTTC. Its protein is CASSLEGGGYTF.

V usage is TRBV18 and J usage is TRBJ1-6, with D tentatively TRBD1 (6 bases). V lost 3 bases, J lost 7 bases, and 13 bases lay in between. This CDR3 region has 15 residues. Germline V CDR1 and CDR2: KGHSH, LQKENI. This CDR3 reads CASSPGALGNSPLHF. CDR3 in DNA: TGTGCCAGCTCACCGGGGGCCCTGGGCAATTCACCCCTCCACTTT.

The chain has TRBV6-6 and TRBJ1-1; 9 nucleotides line up with TRBD1. The CDR3 is 16 residues long. The ends lost 7 bases at V and 0 bases at J; junction bases unmatched: 9. The V gene's germline CDR1 is MNHNY and CDR2 SVGAGI (reference sequence). CDR3 sequence reads: CASNPPQGALNTEAFF. CDR3 in DNA: TGTGCCAGCAACCCCCCACAGGGGGCCCTGAACACTGAAGCTTTCTTT.

This chain uses TRBV7-8 with TRBJ2-1; TRBD1 matches at 10 bases. The CDR3 spans 15 residues. V lost 3 bases, J lost 8 bases, and 7 bases stayed unmatched. Germline V gene sequence: CDR1 SGHVS, CDR2 FQNEAQ. The CDR3 region is CASSLGQGMFDEQFF. CDR3 bases: TGTGCCAGCAGCTTGGGACAGGGGATGTTTGATGAGCAGTTCTTC.

This rearrangement joins TRBV6-6 to TRBJ2-5; 10 nucleotides line up with TRBD2. Unmatched junction bases numbered 9, after V lost 6 bases and J lost 2 bases. This CDR3 comprises 16 residues. Per the germline V gene, CDR1 is MNHNY and CDR2 is SVGAGI (reference sequence). CDR3 residues: CASSRGASGGQETQYF. The CDR3 DNA reads as TGTGCCAGCAGCCGTGGGGCTAGCGGGGGACAAGAGACCCAGTACTTC.

The gene calls are TRBV6-6 and TRBJ1-3, with D perhaps matching TRBD1 (5 bases). V was pared by 1 base and J by 2 bases, with 12 bases between. This CDR3 is 16 amino acids long. Germline V CDR1 and CDR2: MNHNY, SVGAGI (reference sequence). The chain's CDR3 is CASSYWIGETGNTIYF. As DNA, the CDR3 is TGTGCCAGCAGTTACTGGATAGGGGAAACTGGAAACACCATATATTTT.

The V call is TRBV12-3 or TRBV12-4, the J call TRBJ2-7, with a weak D call TRBD1 (5 bases). Trimming pared 8 bases from V and 2 bases from J, leaving 10 bases between. The CDR3 runs to 12 residues. The CDR3 protein is CASGAKTYEQYF. The CDR3 nucleotides read TGTGCCAGCGGGGCCAAGACCTACGAGCAGTACTTC.

The chain joins TRBV3-1 (or the pseudogene TRBV3-2) to TRBJ1-6; tentatively, D is TRBD1 (5 bases). This CDR3 has 16 amino acids. V lost 1 base, J lost 5 bases, and 12 bases lay in between. In germline, CDR1 is LGHDT, CDR2 YNNKEL (reference sequence). DNA for the CDR3: TGTGCCAGCAGCCAAGGCGGGGGTGGAGATAATTCACCCCTCCACTTT. It yields the protein CASSQGGGGDNSPLHF.

The genes are TRBV18 and TRBJ1-5; the match to TRBD1 covers 9 bases. Losses at the gene ends were 5 bases for V and 1 base for J; bases not matched to a gene: 3. The germline V gene has CDR1 KGHSH and CDR2 LQKENI. The CDR3 length is 15 residues. CDR3 amino acids: CASSWGQGSNQPQHF. The CDR3 DNA reads TGTGCCAGCTCATGGGGACAGGGAAGCAATCAGCCCCAGCATTTT.

The V and J genes are TRBV3-1 (or the pseudogene TRBV3-2) and TRBJ1-2; no clear D gene. The V end lost 2 bases, the J end lost 1 base, and 11 bases lay between the germline ends. This CDR3 contains 15 residues. The germline V gene encodes CDR1 LGHDT and CDR2 YNNKEL (reference sequence). The CDR3 spells CASSQLGGLNYGYTF. The CDR3, as DNA: TGTGCCAGCAGCCAATTGGGCGGACTTAACTATGGCTACACCTTC.

The chain has TRBV5-1 and TRBJ2-3; 10 bases line up with TRBD1. Trimming took 4 bases from V and 5 from J; bases not matched to a gene: 7. The CDR3 contains 15 residues. Per germline, CDR1 SGHRS and CDR2 YFSETQ. CDR3 sequence: CASSQDRGPLDTQYF. The CDR3 DNA reads as TGCGCCAGCAGCCAAGACAGGGGGCCGTTAGATACGCAGTATTTT.

The chain has TRBV12-5 and TRBJ2-7, with D tentatively TRBD1 (5 bases). V was pared by 6 bases and J by 0 bases, with 9 bases between. CDR3 length: 13 amino acids. Germline V gene lookup returns CDR1 LGHNT and CDR2 FRNRAP. As DNA, the CDR3 is TGTGCTAGTGGCCGACAGACCTCCTACGAGCAGTACTTC. Translation: CASGRQTSYEQYF. Full variable domain (outside the CDR3, taken from reference TRBV12-5 and TRBJ2-7): DARVTQTPRHKVTEMGQEVTMRCQPILGHNTVFWYRQTMMQGLELLAYFRNRAPLDDSGMPKDRFSAEMPDATLATLKIQPSEPRDSAVYFCASGRQTSYEQYFGPGTRLTVT.